These 13 T cell receptor beta chains share one sample of origin, sequenced in a study of T cell changes during pregnancy in multiple sclerosis. Only in-frame clones appear in the TCRdb table, and some are missing; sequencing was by immunoSEQ multiplex PCR. The table has 48,000 or so clones, about 88% seen once; the top ten hold roughly 1.2%. Source: CD4+ T cells from peripheral blood mononuclear cells, taken in the second trimester of pregnancy. These receptors were taken from a female donor with multiple sclerosis, enrolled in a pregnancy study.

The V call is TRBV5-4, the J call TRBJ2-7; a possible D gene is TRBD1 (5 bases). The CDR3 covers 14 residues. Germline V gene sequence: CDR1 SGHNT, CDR2 YYREEE (reference sequence). V was cut by 1 base and J by 0 bases, with 8 bases left in between. For the CDR3, the DNA is TGTGCCAGCAGCTTGTCCAGGGCCTCCTACGAGCAGTACTTC. The encoded protein is CASSLSRASYEQYF.

V usage is TRBV6-1 and J usage is TRBJ2-5, with TRBD1 matching 7 bases. The CDR3 loop spans 13 amino acids. V lost 6 bases and J lost 5; bases outside the gene matches: 6. Germline V gene sequence: CDR1 MNHNS, CDR2 SASEGT. CDR3 bases: TGTGCCAGCAGGAAAGGGGGACAGGAGACCCAGTACTTC. This encodes CASRKGGQETQYF.

The genes are TRBV29-1 and TRBJ2-1, with 8 bases fitting TRBD2. The V segment lost 4 bases and the J segment 10 bases; nucleotides outside the gene matches: 15. The length of the CDR3 is 15 residues. Germline V gene sequence: CDR1 SQVTM, CDR2 ANQGSEA. The CDR3 nucleotides are TGCAGCGTTGCTGGGCGTCTCGGCGGGGGGTCCGAGCAGTTCTTC. This sequence encodes CSVAGRLGGGSEQFF.

The chain links TRBV5-1 to TRBJ1-6; 8 nucleotides match TRBD1. The junction had 2 bases not matched to a gene; V was cut back by 2 bases and J by 7 bases. The germline gives CDR1 SGHRS, CDR2 YFSETQ. The CDR3 sequence is 14 residues long. CDR3 residues: CASSLQGENSPLHF. The DNA for the CDR3 is TGCGCCAGCAGCTTACAGGGGGAGAATTCACCCCTCCACTTT. Variable domain in full (rest from reference TRBV5-1 and TRBJ1-6): KAGVTQTPRYLIKTRGQQVTLSCSPISGHRSVSWYQQTPGQGLQFLFEYFSETQRNKGNFPGRFSGRQFSNSRSEMNVSTLELGDSALYLCASSLQGENSPLHFGNGTRLTVT.

The genes are TRBV6-5 and TRBJ2-7; D is perhaps TRBD2 (6 bases). Germline assignment: CDR1 MNHEY and CDR2 SVGAGI. With 3 bases removed from V and 3 bases from J, the gap between germline ends came to 12 bases. The CDR3 totals 14 residues. CDR3 sequence (DNA): TGTGCCAGCAGTTATGGGGAGGAGGGCTACGAGCAGTACTTC. Residues: CASSYGEEGYEQYF.

The chain recombines TRBV6-1 with TRBJ2-4; TRBD1 aligns across 10 bases. Losses at the gene ends were 5 bases for V and 4 bases for J; bases not matched to a gene: 5. Germline lookup yields CDR1 MNHNS and CDR2 SASEGT. The CDR3 has 15 amino acids. The CDR3 DNA sequence: TGTGCCAGCAGTCGGGACAGGGGCTCTAAAAACATTCAGTACTTC. Translated: CASSRDRGSKNIQYF.

The CDR3 DNA sequence: TGTGCCAGTACCCCTAGCGGGAGGACGAACACCGGGGAGCTGTTTTTT. This translates into CASTPSGRTNTGELFF. The genes are TRBV19 and TRBJ2-2, with 11 bases matching TRBD2. The CDR3 is 16 residues long. Germline values: CDR1 LNHDA, CDR2 SQIVND (reference sequence). V was clipped by 7 bases and J by 0 bases; unmatched bases: 4.

The rearrangement links TRBV4-1 to TRBJ1-1, with a tentative D call TRBD1 (6 bases). Trimming took 3 bases from V and 0 from J, leaving 11 bases between them. This CDR3 is 15 amino acids long. Germline CDR1 MGHRA, CDR2 YSYEKL. CDR3 coding DNA: TGCGCCAGCAGCCAGCGACAGGTCATGAACACTGAAGCTTTCTTT. The encoded protein is CASSQRQVMNTEAFF.

The genes are TRBV27 and TRBJ2-7, with 8 bases matching TRBD2. Germline values: CDR1 MNHEY, CDR2 SMNVEV (reference sequence). With 5 bases clipped from V and 2 bases from J, the junction kept 11 bases outside the gene matches. The CDR3 runs 16 residues. The CDR3 nucleotides read TGTGCCAGCAGTCAACTCTCAAGCGGGAGCCCCTACGAGCAGTACTTC. It is translated as CASSQLSSGSPYEQYF.

The chain links TRBV27 to TRBJ2-3, with 8 bases aligning to TRBD1. Looked up from germline, CDR1 is MNHEY and CDR2 is SMNVEV (reference sequence). Unmatched junction bases numbered 14, after V lost 10 bases and J lost 2 bases. The CDR3 totals 16 residues. CDR3 nucleotides: TGTGCCACCCGGACAGGGACCCCAAATCCCACAGATACGCAGTATTTT. This codes for CATRTGTPNPTDTQYF.

The rearrangement links TRBV15 to TRBJ2-5; 9 nucleotides match TRBD1. Germline CDR1 LNHNV, CDR2 YYDKDF (reference sequence). The trim removed 0 bases at V and 6 bases at J, leaving 5 bases unmatched. This CDR3 is 15 amino acids long. CDR3 DNA sequence: TGTGCCACCAGCAGAGATCGGGGACAGGGACAGACCCAGTACTTC. Translating it yields CATSRDRGQGQTQYF.

The chain is built from TRBV30 and TRBJ1-2, with D possibly being TRBD1 (6 bases). V gave up 4 bases and J gave up 1 base, with 10 bases separating them. Germline lookup yields CDR1 GTSNPN and CDR2 SVGIG (reference sequence). The CDR3 has 13 amino acids. CDR3 coding DNA: TGTGCCTGGATGGTCAGGGGTAACTATGGCTACACCTTC. Translation gives CAWMVRGNYGYTF.

This chain uses TRBV9 with TRBJ2-5; the match to TRBD2 covers 15 bases. Germline V gives CDR1 SGDLS, CDR2 YYNGEE. This CDR3 contains 18 residues. V was pared by 4 bases and J by 4 bases, with 11 bases of the junction left unmatched. The CDR3: CASSPLGLAGGPVETQYF. The CDR3 DNA is TGTGCCAGCAGCCCCCTTGGACTAGCGGGAGGGCCGGTAGAGACCCAGTACTTC.